The 32 T cell receptor beta chains below come from one sample, sequenced in a study of technical replicates of blood from a handful of donors (dated by TCRdb to the late 2010s). Libraries were prepared through the immunoSEQ multiplex PCR assay. TCRdb limited this immuneACCESS table to in-frame rearrangements with V and J called. A share of clones is missing; checked studies link under half to unresolved V genes, and the rest is unexplained. The sample yields about 82,000 clones; approximately 90% were counted once. The ten largest clonotypes hold roughly 0.25% of the sample. Sequenced: T cells isolated from PBMCs. The receptors stem from a human donor in good health.

Only one count was recorded for this clone. This rearrangement joins TRBV5-1 to TRBJ1-1; D remains unclear. CDR3 length: 11 amino acids. With 8 bases removed from V and 7 bases from J, the gap between germline ends came to 12 bases. CDR1 and CDR2 from the germline V gene are SGHRS and YFSETQ. The CDR3: CASRDTLEAFF. CDR3 nucleotides: TGCGCCAGTCGTGACACCCTTGAAGCTTTCTTT.

The rearrangement links TRBV6-5 to TRBJ2-7; 7 bases are shared with TRBD2. With V trimmed by 6 bases and J by 1 base, 3 bases remained unmatched. The germline gives CDR1 MNHEY, CDR2 SVGAGI. The CDR3 extends over 13 amino acids. CDR3 bases: TGTGCCAGCAGACGGGAGGATTCCTACGAGCAGTACTTC. Residues: CASRREDSYEQYF.

The chain uses TRBV7-8 and TRBJ1-4, with D possibly TRBD1 on 6 matching bases. V was shortened by 5 bases and J by 5 bases, with 15 bases between the two germline ends. This CDR3 has 15 amino acids. Germline V gene sequence: CDR1 SGHVS, CDR2 FQNEAQ. The CDR3 sequence: CASSPMGGANEKLFF. CDR3 nucleotide sequence: TGTGCCAGCAGCCCCATGGGGGGGGCGAATGAAAAACTGTTTTTT.

The rearrangement links TRBV4-1 to TRBJ2-3; 10 bases agree with TRBD2. The trim removed 1 base at V and 5 bases at J, leaving 9 bases unmatched. There are 17 residues in the CDR3. Germline loops: CDR1 MGHRA, CDR2 YSYEKL. CDR3: CASSQGLAGAQVDTQYF. For the CDR3, the DNA is TGCGCCAGCAGCCAAGGTCTAGCGGGAGCTCAAGTAGATACGCAGTATTTT.

This clone is a singleton in its sample. The chain combines TRBV19 with TRBJ2-3; 8 bases map to TRBD2. This CDR3 comprises 15 residues. Germline CDR1 LNHDA, CDR2 SQIVND (reference sequence). Trimming removed 7 bases from V and 2 bases from J; junction bases left unmatched: 8. DNA for the CDR3: TGTGCCAGTATGGGGATAGCGGGACTCACAGATACGCAGTATTTT. Translated, it gives CASMGIAGLTDTQYF. The full variable domain, rest sourced from reference TRBV19 and TRBJ2-3, is DGGITQSPKYLFRKEGQNVTLSCEQNLNHDAMYWYRQDPGQGLRLIYYSQIVNDFQKGDIAEGYSVSREKKESFPLTVTSAQKNPTAFYLCASMGIAGLTDTQYFGPGTRLTVL.

The chain carries TRBV6-4 and TRBJ2-1; 8 bases match TRBD2. CDR1 and CDR2 from the germline V gene are MRHNA and SNTAGT. The CDR3 consists of 17 residues. V lost 2 bases to trimming and J lost 3 bases; unmatched junction nucleotides: 9. The CDR3, as DNA: TGTGCCAGCAGTGACACCGGAGTAGCGGGGCTCTACAATGAGCAGTTCTTC. Its translation is CASSDTGVAGLYNEQFF.

V gene TRBV2 combines with J gene TRBJ2-5; maybe TRBD1 (6 bases). V was clipped by 7 bases and J by 5 bases, with 8 bases between them. The CDR3 is 11 residues long. Germline CDR1 is SNHLY and CDR2 is FYNNEI. The CDR3 bases are TGTGCCAGCACCAGGGGTGAGACCCAGTACTTC. It is translated as CASTRGETQYF.

This clone was observed a handful of times. The gene calls are TRBV18 and TRBJ1-1; tentative D call: TRBD1 (5 bases). Germline loops: CDR1 KGHSH, CDR2 LQKENI. The CDR3 is 16 residues long. Trimming left V 3 bases short and J 1 base short, with 15 bases between. The CDR3 DNA reads as TGTGCCAGCTCACCTAGACAGCTCTATCAGAACACTGAAGCTTTCTTT. Its translation is CASSPRQLYQNTEAFF.

V and J are TRBV6-6 and TRBJ1-1, with a weak D call TRBD1 (5 bases). This CDR3 region has 13 residues. Germline lookup yields CDR1 MNHNY and CDR2 SVGAGI (reference sequence). Between the trimmed V and J ends, which lost 10 bases and 2 bases, there was a span of 14 bases. The chain's CDR3 is CAIKTGENTEAFF. The CDR3 coding sequence is TGTGCCATCAAAACGGGGGAAAACACTGAAGCTTTCTTT.

In regard to this clone: The sample contains more than one DNA sequence encoding this CDR3. V gene TRBV2 combines with J gene TRBJ1-2; TRBD1 might be the D (5 bases). V shed 4 bases and J shed 7 bases, with 7 bases lying between them. This CDR3 comprises 11 residues. Germline CDR1 and CDR2: SNHLY and FYNNEI. CDR3 region: CASSVQGGYTF. The CDR3 coding sequence is TGTGCCAGCAGTGTCCAGGGTGGCTACACCTTC. Full variable domain (outside the CDR3, taken from reference TRBV2 and TRBJ1-2): EPEVTQTPSHQVTQMGQEVILRCVPISNHLYFYWYRQILGQKVEFLVSFYNNEISEKSEIFDDQFSVERPDGSNFTLKIRSTKLEDSAMYFCASSVQGGYTFGSGTRLTVV.

V and J are TRBV7-3 and TRBJ2-2, with D tentatively TRBD1 (6 bases). Germline V lookup: CDR1 SGHTA, CDR2 FQGTGA. With 5 bases removed from V and 1 base from J, the gap between germline ends came to 11 bases. The CDR3 consists of 15 residues. The CDR3 sequence: CASSPPGQNTGELFF. In DNA form, the CDR3 reads TGTGCCAGCAGCCCTCCGGGACAGAACACCGGGGAGCTGTTTTTT. Drawing the rest from reference TRBV7-3 and TRBJ2-2, the complete variable domain is GAGVSQTPSNKVTEKGKYVELRCDPISGHTALYWYRQSLGQGPEFLIYFQGTGAADDSGLPNDRFFAVRPEGSVSTLKIQRTERGDSAVYLCASSPPGQNTGELFFGEGSRLTVL.

This clone was recorded only once. This chain links TRBV2 with TRBJ1-1; weak D call: TRBD1 (6 bases). The germline CDR1 and CDR2 sequences are SNHLY and FYNNEI. The CDR3 sequence is 12 residues long. The V and J ends lost 6 bases and 5 bases respectively, with 10 bases between them. Here the CDR3 reads CASSETGTEAFF. The DNA of the CDR3 is TGTGCCAGCAGCGAAACAGGGACTGAAGCTTTCTTT.

The chain employs TRBV28 and TRBJ1-1, with 7 bases aligning to TRBD1. The CDR3 loop spans 15 amino acids. Looked up from germline, CDR1 is MDHEN and CDR2 is SYDVKM. V gave up 4 bases and J gave up 2 bases; unmatched junction bases: 7. CDR3 DNA sequence: TGTGCCAGCAGTTCGCCAGGGGGACTTAACACTGAAGCTTTCTTT. Encoded protein: CASSSPGGLNTEAFF.

The chain is built from TRBV25-1 and TRBJ2-1, with TRBD1 matching over 7 bases. The CDR3 extends over 16 amino acids. V shed 7 bases and J 6 bases; nucleotides not matched to a gene: 15. Germline V gene lookup returns CDR1 MGHDK and CDR2 SYGVNS. CDR3 DNA: TGTGCCAGCATTCCATCCCGGGACAGTTGGGGCAATGAGCAGTTCTTC. Protein product: CASIPSRDSWGNEQFF.

The chain joins TRBV7-2 to TRBJ1-2, with D maybe TRBD1 (6 bases). From germline, CDR1 is SGHTA and CDR2 FQGNSA. Trimming pared 6 bases from V and 8 bases from J, leaving 22 bases between. This CDR3 is built from 15 residues. CDR3 in amino acids: CASSFQGPGSAGYTF. CDR3 DNA sequence: TGTGCCAGCAGTTTCCAGGGGCCCGGATCAGCGGGCTACACCTTC.

In DNA form, the CDR3 reads TGTGCCAGCACCCGAGATCTCAATGAGCAGTTCTTC. Encoded protein: CASTRDLNEQFF. The V and J genes are TRBV7-9 and TRBJ2-1; D is ambiguous. CDR1 and CDR2 from the germline V gene are SEHNR and FQNEAQ (reference sequence). Trimming took 7 bases from V and 6 from J, leaving 10 bases between them. The CDR3 covers 12 residues.

This chain connects TRBV20-1 to TRBJ2-7; TRBD1 might be the D (6 bases). Germline CDR1 and CDR2: DFQATT and SNEGSKA (reference sequence). The length of the CDR3 is 11 residues. Trimming stripped 6 bases from V and 4 bases from J, with 10 bases between. CDR3 amino acids: CSAKQGYEQYF. CDR3 sequence (DNA): TGCAGTGCAAAACAGGGTTACGAGCAGTACTTC.

The V and J genes are TRBV6-5 and TRBJ1-2, with 7 bases fitting TRBD1. Germline V gene sequence: CDR1 MNHEY, CDR2 SVGAGI. There are 14 residues in the CDR3. Unmatched junction bases numbered 7, after V lost 2 bases and J lost 7 bases. For the CDR3, the DNA is TGTGCCAGCAGTTACGGGACAGCCTCCTCTGGCTACACCTTC. It codes for CASSYGTASSGYTF.

This clone showed up just a few times. J is TRBJ2-5 and V is TRBV7-9; 10 nucleotides align to TRBD1. V lost 4 bases to trimming and J lost 4 bases; unmatched junction nucleotides: 3. The germline gives CDR1 SEHNR, CDR2 FQNEAQ (reference sequence). The length of the CDR3 is 14 residues. The CDR3 bases are TGTGCCAGCAGCTCTAGGACAGGGGGAGAGACCCAGTACTTC. This translates into CASSSRTGGETQYF.

This clone appeared once. The chain has TRBV18 and TRBJ2-7, with 9 bases aligning to TRBD1. J was trimmed by 0 bases and V by 5 bases; bases with no gene match: 5. CDR1 and CDR2 (germline): KGHSH, LQKENI. The CDR3 spans 15 residues. Here the CDR3 DNA reads TGTGCCAGCTCAGCAGACAGGGGGTTCTCCTACGAGCAGTACTTC. Amino acids: CASSADRGFSYEQYF.

This sequence joins TRBV7-8 and TRBJ2-3; TRBD2 might be the D (5 bases). The germline V gene encodes CDR1 SGHVS and CDR2 FQNEAQ. V was cut by 10 bases and J by 1 base, with 15 bases left in between. The CDR3 runs to 14 residues. The DNA for the CDR3 is TGTGCCACCGCCGACGGGCGGGGCACAGATACGCAGTATTTT. Translating gives CATADGRGTDTQYF.

The chain employs TRBV4-1 and TRBJ1-1, with 8 bases lining up with TRBD1. Per germline, CDR1 MGHRA and CDR2 YSYEKL. CDR3 size: 17 residues. V shed 1 base, J shed 4 bases, and the junction held 11 bases outside the gene matches. CDR3 DNA sequence: TGCGCCAGCAGCCAAGTGGGCAGGGGGCAATTGTTCACTGAAGCTTTCTTT. Its protein is CASSQVGRGQLFTEAFF.

The chain carries TRBV29-1 and TRBJ2-5, with a weak D call TRBD2 (5 bases). CDR3 size: 13 residues. Germline values: CDR1 SQVTM, CDR2 ANQGSEA. With 5 bases removed from V and 1 base from J, the gap between germline ends came to 11 bases. DNA of the CDR3: TGCAGCGTTAGGACTCTCCTCCAAGAGACCCAGTACTTC. It specifies CSVRTLLQETQYF.

V and J are TRBV16 and TRBJ2-3; TRBD1 agrees at 7 bases. Trimming cost V 7 bases and J 3 bases; bases outside gene matches: 13. Germline V gene lookup returns CDR1 KGHSY and CDR2 FQNENV. The CDR3 runs to 16 residues. The DNA for the CDR3 is TGTGCCAGCATGAACAGGGGAATCCTTAAGACAGATACGCAGTATTTT. This translates into CASMNRGILKTDTQYF.

This clone showed up just once. The chain joins TRBV7-9 to TRBJ1-1, with a weak D call TRBD1 (6 bases). Germline V gene sequence: CDR1 SEHNR, CDR2 FQNEAQ (reference sequence). V was cut by 1 base and J by 2 bases, with 8 bases left in between. This CDR3 is built from 14 residues. This CDR3 reads CASSLVGGNTEAFF. Here the CDR3 DNA reads TGTGCCAGCAGCTTAGTAGGGGGAAACACTGAAGCTTTCTTT.

J is TRBJ2-5 and V is TRBV13; TRBD2 agrees at 11 bases. The germline CDR1 and CDR2 sequences are PRHDT and FYEKMQ (reference sequence). The J segment lost 2 bases and the V segment lost 6 bases, leaving 5 bases of the junction unmatched. This CDR3 is 15 amino acids long. The CDR3 sequence is CASRVLAGVQETQYF. CDR3 DNA sequence: TGTGCCAGCAGAGTACTAGCGGGAGTACAAGAGACCCAGTACTTC.

This rearrangement joins TRBV6-1 to TRBJ1-5; D unresolved. V was pared by 7 bases and J by 1 base, with 8 bases between. The CDR3 runs 13 residues. Germline loops: CDR1 MNHNS, CDR2 SASEGT. In DNA, the CDR3 is TGTGCCAGCAACGACTGGAGCAATCAGCCCCAGCATTTT. It is translated as CASNDWSNQPQHF.

The chain is built from TRBV29-1 and TRBJ2-7; no clear D gene. The germline CDR1 and CDR2 sequences are SQVTM and ANQGSEA. Trimming cost V 4 bases and J 0 bases, with 13 bases left between them. The CDR3 spans 14 residues. The CDR3 region is CSVAPRLSSYEQYF. The CDR3 region has the DNA TGCAGCGTTGCTCCGCGGTTAAGCTCCTACGAGCAGTACTTC.

This clone was counted once. CDR3 bases: TGTGCCAGCAGCAAATTGAACCCGTCGACAGGGGGCAGATCTGAAGCTTTCTTT. It translates to CASSKLNPSTGGRSEAFF. The J gene is TRBJ1-1, the V gene TRBV11-2, with 10 bases aligning to TRBD1. Looked up from germline, CDR1 is SGHAT and CDR2 is FQNNGV. The CDR3 spans 18 residues. With 5 bases clipped from V and 6 bases from J, the junction kept 18 bases outside the gene matches.

V and J are TRBV11-2 and TRBJ2-2, with 8 bases lining up with TRBD1. CDR1 SGHAT and CDR2 FQNNGV come from the germline V gene. J lost 5 bases, V lost 5 bases, and 7 bases had no gene match. CDR3 size: 15 residues. In DNA, the CDR3 is TGTGCCAGCAGCGCGACAGGGGTGCAAACCGGGGAGCTGTTTTTT. Protein product: CASSATGVQTGELFF.

The rearrangement links TRBV2 to TRBJ1-2; D gene uncertain. Germline V gene lookup returns CDR1 SNHLY and CDR2 FYNNEI. With 6 bases removed from V and 14 bases from J, the gap between germline ends came to 10 bases. This CDR3 comprises 9 residues. CDR3 in DNA: TGTGCCAGCAGCGGGGATCTAACCTTC. It yields the protein CASSGDLTF.

CDR3 residues: CASSLDYFGGTEAFF. In DNA form, the CDR3 reads TGCGCCAGCAGCTTGGACTATTTTGGTGGCACTGAAGCTTTCTTT. The V call is TRBV5-1, the J call TRBJ1-1; D call uncertain. Germline CDR1 is SGHRS and CDR2 is YFSETQ. The CDR3 is 15 residues long. The V and J ends lost 0 bases and 4 bases respectively, with 13 bases between them.